These 31 T cell receptor beta chains came from one sample sequenced in a study of T-cell reconstitution after alpha-beta-depleted transplantation in children. The authors prepared the TCRbeta library with unique molecular identifiers. TCRdb re-called the PCR reads with MiXCR, one entry per CDR3 protein. The data hold 450,000 to 600,000 distinct CDR3 sequences, with approximately 16% observed a single time. The sequencing used PBMCs from the stem cell graft donor, collected from the stem cell graft. The receptors originated from a human donor who donated a stem cell graft to a child with acute lymphoblastic leukemia.

This clonotype showed up just a few times. The chain uses TRBV7-3 and TRBJ2-3, with no clear D. The CDR3 contains 13 residues. V gave up 2 bases and J gave up 3 bases, with 6 bases separating them. Germline V gene data show CDR1 as SGHTA and CDR2 as FQGTGA. DNA for the CDR3: TGTGCCAGCAGCTTACTAATTACAGATACGCAGTATTTT. It translates to CASSLLITDTQYF.

A few counts support this clonotype. The chain has TRBV5-1 and TRBJ1-5; a weak D match, TRBD1 (5 bases). V dropped 0 bases and J dropped 8 bases, with 15 bases sitting between them. CDR3 length equals 15 residues. Germline CDR1 reads SGHRS; CDR2 reads YFSETQ. The CDR3 DNA reads TGCGCCAGCAGCTTGGGTTACAAGGGGAGCGAGCCCCAGCATTTT. Translation: CASSLGYKGSEPQHF.

The chain employs TRBV27 and TRBJ2-7; 7 bases are a match to TRBD1. The CDR3 runs 13 residues. Germline values: CDR1 MNHEY, CDR2 SMNVEV (reference sequence). V shed 6 bases, J shed 2 bases, and the junction held 4 bases outside the gene matches. CDR3 nucleotide sequence: TGTGCCAGCAGATCGACAGGGACCTACGAGCAGTACTTC. This translates into CASRSTGTYEQYF.

This clonotype was seen repeatedly, ten times or more. V gene TRBV5-1 combines with J gene TRBJ2-3; D gene unclear. Per germline, CDR1 SGHRS and CDR2 YFSETQ. V was cut by 2 bases and J by 0 bases, with 7 bases left in between. The CDR3 runs to 14 residues. The CDR3 nucleotides are TGCGCCAGCAGCTTTGACACCAGCACAGATACGCAGTATTTT. Translation gives CASSFDTSTDTQYF.

The V gene is TRBV9, the J gene TRBJ1-1; D is uncertain. CDR1 and CDR2 (germline): SGDLS, YYNGEE. Trimming pared 1 base from V and 3 bases from J, leaving 10 bases between. This CDR3 region has 14 residues. For the CDR3, the DNA is TGTGCCAGCAGCGTAAGTACCGGATACACTGAAGCTTTCTTT. Its translation is CASSVSTGYTEAFF.

The chain couples TRBV7-9 to TRBJ2-7; D may be TRBD1 (5 bases). Germline loops: CDR1 SEHNR, CDR2 FQNEAQ (reference sequence). The germline V and J ends were trimmed by 1 base and 6 bases, with 22 bases remaining between them. The CDR3 contains 17 residues. For the CDR3, the DNA is TGTGCCAGCAGCTTAGTCCCCCACAAGGGGCAAAGTCCCGAGCAGTACTTC. This gives the protein CASSLVPHKGQSPEQYF.

The table lists this clonotype with a few counts. This chain's CDR3 is CASSGGLAGSYEQYF. As DNA, the CDR3 is TGTGCCAGCAGTGGTGGACTAGCGGGATCCTACGAGCAGTACTTC. The chain couples TRBV27 to TRBJ2-7; 12 bases align to TRBD2. CDR1 is MNHEY and CDR2 is SMNVEV in the germline V gene (reference sequence). The CDR3 runs 15 residues. V shed 5 bases, J shed 1 base, and the junction held 3 bases outside the gene matches.

This clonotype was found a few times. The chain uses TRBV18 and TRBJ2-5; a possible D gene is TRBD1 (6 bases). V lost 0 bases to trimming and J lost 1 base, with 6 bases between them. CDR3 length: 14 amino acids. From germline, CDR1 is KGHSH and CDR2 LQKENI. Here the CDR3 reads CASSPPTGQETQYF. CDR3 DNA: TGTGCCAGCTCACCACCGACAGGCCAAGAGACCCAGTACTTC.

The chain has TRBV20-1 and TRBJ2-4; D gene ambiguous. This CDR3 has 16 amino acids. The germline V gene has CDR1 DFQATT and CDR2 SNEGSKA (reference sequence). Trimming stripped 1 base from V and 1 base from J, with 14 bases between. CDR3 region: CSARVEELGAKNIQYF. CDR3 coding DNA: TGCAGTGCTAGAGTGGAAGAGCTGGGGGCCAAAAACATTCAGTACTTC.

The rearrangement links TRBV15 to TRBJ2-1; 8 nucleotides match TRBD2. This CDR3 spans 16 amino acids. Germline CDR1 and CDR2: LNHNV and YYDKDF (reference sequence). The trim removed 4 bases at V and 7 bases at J, leaving 12 bases unmatched. The CDR3 loop reads CATSIAREGRRNEQFF. CDR3 DNA sequence: TGTGCCACCAGCATAGCCCGGGAGGGCCGAAGGAATGAGCAGTTCTTC.

This clonotype showed up just a few times. This CDR3 is CSAQASGRREQFF. The DNA of the CDR3 is TGCAGCGCACAGGCTAGCGGGAGACGGGAGCAGTTCTTC. This chain connects TRBV29-1 to TRBJ2-1; 10 nucleotides align to TRBD2. CDR3 size: 13 residues. With V trimmed by 7 bases and J by 10 bases, 10 bases remained unmatched. CDR1 and CDR2 (germline): SQVTM, ANQGSEA.

The sample holds a few counts of this clonotype. V usage is TRBV2 and J usage is TRBJ1-5; a weak D match, TRBD1 (5 bases). Per germline, CDR1 SNHLY and CDR2 FYNNEI. The CDR3 has 12 residues. The germline V and J ends were trimmed by 6 bases and 6 bases, with 9 bases remaining between them. The CDR3 is CASRRGGQPQHF. The CDR3 coding sequence is TGTGCCAGCAGGAGGGGAGGTCAGCCCCAGCATTTT.

The J gene is TRBJ1-1, the V gene TRBV6-1; tentative D call: TRBD1 (5 bases). CDR1 is MNHNS, CDR2 SASEGT, per germline. The CDR3 contains 13 residues. Trimming cost V 6 bases and J 4 bases, with 12 bases left between them. CDR3: CASSSQGSTEAFF. The CDR3 DNA sequence: TGTGCCAGCAGCTCCCAGGGAAGCACTGAAGCTTTCTTT.

CDR3 sequence (DNA): TGCAGTGCTAGGGAGCGGCGGGCCCGTTCCTACTCCTACGAGCAGTACTTC. Protein: CSARERRARSYSYEQYF. The V call is TRBV20-1, the J call TRBJ2-7, with D maybe TRBD2 (5 bases). Germline loops: CDR1 DFQATT, CDR2 SNEGSKA (reference sequence). Deletions cut 3 bases from V and 0 bases from J, with 21 bases between. The CDR3 runs to 17 residues.

A few counts support this clonotype. The chain couples TRBV12-3 or TRBV12-4 to TRBJ1-2; TRBD1 matches 9 bases. This CDR3 region has 14 residues. V trimming: 7 bases; J trimming: 6 bases; junction bases outside the gene matches: 9. CDR3 DNA sequence: TGTGCCAGCAACACAGGGGGCTCGGTTGATGGCTACACCTTC. Translation: CASNTGGSVDGYTF.

The table lists this clonotype with a few counts. This chain uses TRBV12-3 or TRBV12-4 with TRBJ1-2; D is possibly TRBD1 (5 bases). V lost 5 bases, J lost 4 bases, and 11 bases lay in between. The CDR3 loop spans 13 amino acids. The DNA for the CDR3 is TGTGCCAGCAGTATAGGGACGCTCTATGGCTACACCTTC. Protein sequence: CASSIGTLYGYTF.

This clonotype has ten or more counts. The gene calls are TRBV5-1 and TRBJ2-7, with D perhaps TRBD1 (5 bases). V gave up 1 base and J gave up 6 bases, with 8 bases separating them. Germline values: CDR1 SGHRS, CDR2 YFSETQ. The CDR3 has 12 amino acids. CDR3 bases: TGCGCCAGCAGCTTGCAGGGTCTCGAGCAGTACTTC. Translation gives CASSLQGLEQYF.

The V gene is TRBV7-6, the J gene TRBJ2-5, with 7 bases that match TRBD1. J gave up 1 base and V 5 bases, and 10 bases lay outside the gene matches. This CDR3 is built from 16 residues. Germline V gene lookup returns CDR1 SGHVS and CDR2 FNYEAQ. For the CDR3, the DNA is TGTGCCAGCAGCCAGAATTACAGGGGTCCCCAAGAGACCCAGTACTTC. Translated: CASSQNYRGPQETQYF.

V usage is TRBV7-2 and J usage is TRBJ2-2; the match to TRBD2 covers 11 bases. V shed 5 bases and J 5 bases; nucleotides not matched to a gene: 7. The CDR3 spans 16 residues. The germline V gene encodes CDR1 SGHTA and CDR2 FQGNSA. The CDR3 DNA reads TGTGCCAGCAGCCCCCATAGCGGGAGGGCTACCGGGGAGCTGTTTTTT. Amino acids: CASSPHSGRATGELFF. The full variable domain, with the rest looked up from reference TRBV7-2 and TRBJ2-2, is GAGVSQSPSNKVTEKGKDVELRCDPISGHTALYWYRQSLGQGLEFLIYFQGNSAPDKSGLPSDRFSAERTGGSVSTLTIQRTQQEDSAVYLCASSPHSGRATGELFFGEGSRLTVL.

This clonotype came up a few times. The chain carries TRBV25-1 and TRBJ2-2; D tentatively fits TRBD1 or TRBD2 (6 bases each). CDR1 and CDR2 (germline): MGHDK, SYGVNS. This CDR3 region has 16 residues. V was cut by 0 bases and J by 5 bases, with 13 bases left in between. Written as DNA, the CDR3 is TGTGCCAGCAGTGAATATAGGGGGGCCCCAACCGGGGAGCTGTTTTTT. It yields the protein CASSEYRGAPTGELFF. Full variable domain (missing parts from reference TRBV25-1 and TRBJ2-2): EADIYQTPRYLVIGTGKKITLECSQTMGHDKMYWYQQDPGMELHLIHYSYGVNSTEKGDLSSESTVSRIRTEHFPLTLESARPSHTSQYLCASSEYRGAPTGELFFGEGSRLTVL.

This rearrangement joins TRBV27 to TRBJ2-1; D tentatively fits TRBD1 or TRBD2 (5 bases each). CDR3 length equals 17 residues. Per the germline V gene, CDR1 is MNHEY and CDR2 is SMNVEV (reference sequence). V dropped 6 bases and J dropped 6 bases, with 24 bases sitting between them. CDR3 protein: CASSSRMGPTELNEQFF. For the CDR3, the DNA is TGTGCCAGCAGCAGCCGGATGGGACCGACCGAGCTCAATGAGCAGTTCTTC.

CDR3 nucleotide sequence: TGTGCCAGCAGCTTACTCCGGGACCCCAATTACTACGAGCAGTACTTC. This sequence encodes CASSLLRDPNYYEQYF. V gene TRBV7-2 combines with J gene TRBJ2-7; either TRBD1 or TRBD2 may fit D (5 bases each). The CDR3 runs 16 residues. V shed 2 bases and J shed 3 bases, with 17 bases lying between them. Germline V gene lookup returns CDR1 SGHTA and CDR2 FQGNSA.

The chain has TRBV6-1 and TRBJ2-3, with no clear D. The V end lost 1 base, the J end lost 2 bases, and 7 bases lay between the germline ends. CDR1 is MNHNS and CDR2 is SASEGT in the germline V gene. CDR3 length: 14 residues. CDR3 nucleotide sequence: TGTGCCAGCAGTGAAGTGTGGACCACAGATACGCAGTATTTT. This codes for CASSEVWTTDTQYF.

This clonotype was counted a few times. The chain uses TRBV20-1 and TRBJ2-3; no clear D. The germline gives CDR1 DFQATT, CDR2 SNEGSKA (reference sequence). CDR3 length: 13 amino acids. Trimming took off 2 bases at V and 2 bases at J, with 8 bases between the two ends. CDR3 amino acids: CSARPTNTDTQYF. Written as DNA, the CDR3 is TGCAGTGCTAGACCGACGAACACAGATACGCAGTATTTT.

This clonotype was observed a few times. V and J are TRBV12-3 or TRBV12-4 and TRBJ2-5; no reliable D call. The ends were cut back, 6 bases at V and 2 bases at J, with 16 bases in the middle. CDR3 length equals 15 residues. CDR3 nucleotides: TGTGCCAGCAGGCCAGGCAGGACGATGCAAGAGACCCAGTACTTC. This translates into CASRPGRTMQETQYF.

This clonotype has more than one count but fewer than ten. The V and J genes are TRBV27 and TRBJ1-2; 8 bases align to TRBD1. The CDR3 has 15 residues. Germline CDR1 reads MNHEY; CDR2 reads SMNVEV (reference sequence). V lost 2 bases, J lost 5 bases, and 7 bases stayed unmatched. The CDR3 sequence: CASSLTGQGLYGYTF. DNA of the CDR3: TGTGCCAGCAGTTTAACCGGACAGGGCTTGTATGGCTACACCTTC.

The rearrangement joins TRBV3-1 to TRBJ2-7; D is uncertain. This CDR3 is 14 amino acids long. Trimming removed 3 bases at V and 3 bases at J, with 12 bases between. CDR1 and CDR2 from the germline V gene are LGHDT and YNNKEL (reference sequence). The DNA for the CDR3 is TGTGCCAGCAGCCACACGATGGTAATCTACGAGCAGTACTTC. Translating gives CASSHTMVIYEQYF.

In DNA form, the CDR3 reads TGTGCCAGCATCGGGAGGACCTACAATGAGCAGTTCTTC. It is translated as CASIGRTYNEQFF. The chain employs TRBV6-1 and TRBJ2-1; 7 bases are shared with TRBD2. V shed 7 bases and J 2 bases; nucleotides not matched to a gene: 2. The CDR3 length is 13 residues. Germline V gives CDR1 MNHNS, CDR2 SASEGT.

The gene calls are TRBV7-9 and TRBJ2-7; D remains unclear. The V gene lost 3 bases and the J gene lost 2 bases, with 11 bases spanning the gap. The CDR3 covers 14 residues. CDR1 and CDR2 (germline): SEHNR, FQNEAQ (reference sequence). The CDR3 loop is CASSFVGLPYEQYF. DNA for the CDR3: TGTGCCAGCAGCTTCGTGGGCCTTCCCTACGAGCAGTACTTC.

This sequence joins TRBV19 and TRBJ1-4, with D possibly matching TRBD1 (6 bases). The V and J ends lost 4 bases and 1 base respectively, with 10 bases between them. Germline loops: CDR1 LNHDA, CDR2 SQIVND (reference sequence). This CDR3 comprises 15 residues. The CDR3 bases are TGTGCCAGTAGTACTACAGGGTTAACTAATGAAAAACTGTTTTTT. As protein: CASSTTGLTNEKLFF.

The rearrangement joins TRBV5-1 to TRBJ2-2; 7 bases align to TRBD2. This CDR3 spans 15 amino acids. CDR1 SGHRS and CDR2 YFSETQ come from the germline V gene. The V gene end was trimmed by 2 bases and the J gene end by 3 bases; junction bases not matched to a gene: 4. The CDR3 nucleotides are TGCGCCAGCAGCTTAATAGCGGGCGACACCGGGGAGCTGTTTTTT. Translating it yields CASSLIAGDTGELFF.